Sequencing of this TCR beta chain was carried out in a study of control samples from healthy donors and cancer patients. Clones were read by immunoSEQ multiplex PCR, and TCRdb kept only the in-frame ones, dropping some. Of about 65,000 clones in the sample, approximately 90% were seen once. V gave up 4 bases and J gave up 2 bases, with 11 bases separating them. The CDR3 loop spans 13 amino acids. CDR1 is SQVTM, CDR2 ANQGSEA, per germline. The clonotype comes from a woman between 50 and 59 years old with colorectal cancer. The V and J genes are TRBV29-1 and TRBJ1-1; D is uncertain. Sequences were obtained from PBMCs. In DNA, the CDR3 is TGCAGCGTTGCCGGTGGGGAAAACACTGAAGCTTTCTTT. Translated: CSVAGGENTEAFF. The full variable domain, its missing parts supplied by reference TRBV29-1 and TRBJ1-1, is SAVISQKPSRDICQRGTSLTIQCQVDSQVTMMFWYRQQPGQSLTLIATANQGSEATYESGFVIDKFPISRPNLTFSTLTVSNMSPEDSSIYLCSVAGGENTEAFFGQGTRLTVV.